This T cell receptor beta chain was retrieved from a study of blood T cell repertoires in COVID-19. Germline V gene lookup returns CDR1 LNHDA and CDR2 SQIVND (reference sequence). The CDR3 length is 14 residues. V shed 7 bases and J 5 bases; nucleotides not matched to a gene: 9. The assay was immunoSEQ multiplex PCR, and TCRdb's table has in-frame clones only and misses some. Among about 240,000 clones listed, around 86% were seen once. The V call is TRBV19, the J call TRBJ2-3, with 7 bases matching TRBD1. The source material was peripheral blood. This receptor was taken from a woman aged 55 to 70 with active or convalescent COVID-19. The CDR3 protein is CASNKRQGIDTQYF. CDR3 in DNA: TGTGCCAGTAACAAACGACAGGGAATAGATACGCAGTATTTT.